This T cell receptor beta chain was recovered during a study of Ad26.COV2.S vaccination and SARS-CoV-2 variants. Measured with immunoSEQ multiplex PCR; TCRdb has only the in-frame clones, and not every one. The data hold roughly 350,000 clones, with 88% observed a single time. Treatment specified: around 19 received Ad26.COV2.S at low or high dose, single or two shots; 5 received placebo; per-sample allocation not given. Sampling was performed 63 days after the first vaccine or placebo injection. The V segment lost 2 bases and the J segment 5 bases; nucleotides outside the gene matches: 5. Germline assignment: CDR1 SGHTA and CDR2 FQGNSA. CDR3 length equals 15 residues.

The source is a person aged 18-65 years who received the Ad26.COV2.S COVID-19 vaccine or a placebo. The chain joins TRBV7-2 to TRBJ2-2, with TRBD2 identical over 7 bases. The specimen comprised peripheral blood, sampled in a trial of Ad26.COV2.S vaccine versus placebo. CDR3 coding DNA: TGTGCCAGCAGCTTATTCGGGAGGATGACCGGGGAGCTGTTTTTT. Encoded protein: CASSLFGRMTGELFF. Together with reference TRBV7-2 and TRBJ2-2, the CDR3 gives the full variable domain: GAGVSQSPSNKVTEKGKDVELRCDPISGHTALYWYRQSLGQGLEFLIYFQGNSAPDKSGLPSDRFSAERTGGSVSTLTIQRTQQEDSAVYLCASSLFGRMTGELFFGEGSRLTVL.